Below are 9 T cell receptor beta chains sequenced from a single sample in a study of cytomegalovirus exposure and HLA in healthy donors. 13 Jbeta primers and 60 Vbeta primers were used for the PCR. Assay: immunoSEQ multiplex PCR; the TCRdb copy retains only in-frame clones and omits some. The sample includes about 160,000 clones, roughly 70% of them seen just once. Sequenced input: PBMCs. The source of these receptors is a woman between 45 and 65 years old in good health and CMV-seropositive.

The rearrangement links TRBV6-5 to TRBJ2-4; 9 positions match TRBD1. J gave up 15 bases and V 5 bases, and 8 bases lay outside the gene matches. This CDR3 is 12 amino acids long. Per the germline V gene, CDR1 is MNHEY and CDR2 is SVGAGI. In nucleotides, the CDR3 is TGTGCCAGCAGTGGGACAGGGTTCGTCTGGTACTTC. This codes for CASSGTGFVWYF.

The chain employs TRBV12-5 and TRBJ2-5, with TRBD1 matching over 7 bases. From germline, CDR1 is LGHNT and CDR2 FRNRAP. The CDR3 runs 15 residues. The V segment lost 2 bases and the J segment 5 bases; nucleotides outside the gene matches: 8. The CDR3 spells CASGLTMGQRETQYF. The DNA of the CDR3 is TGTGCTAGTGGTTTGACGATGGGACAGCGGGAGACCCAGTACTTC.

This clone appeared a few times. This rearrangement joins TRBV7-9 to TRBJ1-1; D ambiguous. Looked up from germline, CDR1 is SEHNR and CDR2 is FQNEAQ (reference sequence). V lost 5 bases to trimming and J lost 4 bases, with 11 bases between them. This CDR3 spans 13 amino acids. In DNA, the CDR3 is TGTGCCAGCAGCCGGGAGCAGGCCACTGAAGCTTTCTTT. Amino acids: CASSREQATEAFF.

This clone occurred once. This sequence joins TRBV6-6 and TRBJ2-2, with 8 bases matching TRBD1. V gave up 0 bases and J gave up 6 bases; unmatched junction bases: 6. Germline-derived CDR1 and CDR2 are MNHNY and SVGAGI (reference sequence). The CDR3 is 16 residues long. The CDR3 DNA follows: TGTGCCAGCAGTTACTCCATGCAGGGGGCGTCCGGGGAGCTGTTTTTT. Its translation: CASSYSMQGASGELFF.

V gene TRBV6-1 combines with J gene TRBJ1-2; D is unclear. CDR1 is MNHNS, CDR2 SASEGT, per germline. The V end lost 1 base, the J end lost 8 bases, and 14 bases lay between the germline ends. This CDR3 region has 14 residues. The CDR3 region is CASSEGPAVDGYTF. CDR3 nucleotide sequence: TGTGCCAGCAGTGAAGGGCCAGCGGTGGACGGCTACACCTTC.

The chain couples TRBV5-6 to TRBJ2-5; 7 bases line up with TRBD1. The CDR3 has 12 residues. Trimming at V came to 7 bases and at J to 5 bases, leaving 5 bases not matched to a gene. Per the germline V gene, CDR1 is SGHDT and CDR2 is YYEEEE. In DNA form, the CDR3 reads TGTGCCAGCCAGGGGGATAGGGAGACCCAGTACTTC. Translation gives CASQGDRETQYF.

The CDR3 loop reads CASSVESQGGQYF. In DNA, the CDR3 is TGTGCCAGCAGCGTAGAATCACAGGGCGGGCAGTACTTC. The chain combines TRBV9 with TRBJ2-7; D may be TRBD1 (6 bases). Germline loops: CDR1 SGDLS, CDR2 YYNGEE. Trimming took off 0 bases at V and 9 bases at J, with 13 bases between the two ends. This CDR3 spans 13 amino acids.

The V gene is TRBV6-1, the J gene TRBJ1-2; 9 nucleotides match TRBD1. Germline V CDR1 and CDR2: MNHNS, SASEGT. The CDR3 has 13 residues. The trim removed 5 bases at V and 6 bases at J, leaving 4 bases unmatched. The CDR3 nucleotides are TGTGCCAGCAGTTGGACAGGGGACGATGGCTACACCTTC. Its protein product is CASSWTGDDGYTF.

V usage is TRBV5-1 and J usage is TRBJ2-7, with D perhaps TRBD2 (5 bases). V was trimmed by 3 bases and J by 1 base, leaving 14 bases between them. The CDR3 is made up of 15 amino acids. Per the germline V gene, CDR1 is SGHRS and CDR2 is YFSETQ. CDR3 nucleotides: TGCGCCAGCAGCTCGATAGCGACGGGTTCCTACGAGCAGTACTTC. Residues: CASSSIATGSYEQYF.